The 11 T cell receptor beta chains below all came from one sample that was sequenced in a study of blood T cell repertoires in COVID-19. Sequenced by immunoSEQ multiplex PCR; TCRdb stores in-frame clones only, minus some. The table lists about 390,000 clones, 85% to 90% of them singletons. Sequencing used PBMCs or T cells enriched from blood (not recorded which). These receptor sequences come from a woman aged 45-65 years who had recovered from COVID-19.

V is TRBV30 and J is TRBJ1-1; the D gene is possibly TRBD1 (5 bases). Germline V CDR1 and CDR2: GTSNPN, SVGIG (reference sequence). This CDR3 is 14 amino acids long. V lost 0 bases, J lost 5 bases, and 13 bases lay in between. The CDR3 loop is CAWSVQGVRTEAFF. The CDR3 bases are TGTGCCTGGAGTGTACAAGGGGTTCGGACTGAAGCTTTCTTT.

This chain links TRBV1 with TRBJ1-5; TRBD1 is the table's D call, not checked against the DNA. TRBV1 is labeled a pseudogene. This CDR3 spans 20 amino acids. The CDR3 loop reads CTSSQDWAERGFLTGQPQHF. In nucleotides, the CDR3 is TGCACCAGCAGCCAAGATTGGGCGGAAAGGGGTTTCTTAACGGGTCAGCCCCAGCATTTT.

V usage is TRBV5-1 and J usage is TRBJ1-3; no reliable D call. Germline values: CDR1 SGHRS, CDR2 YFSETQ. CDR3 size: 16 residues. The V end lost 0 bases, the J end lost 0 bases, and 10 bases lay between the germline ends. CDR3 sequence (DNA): TGCGCCAGCAGCTTGGCTCTTTCGAGCTCTGGAAACACCATATATTTT. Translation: CASSLALSSSGNTIYF.

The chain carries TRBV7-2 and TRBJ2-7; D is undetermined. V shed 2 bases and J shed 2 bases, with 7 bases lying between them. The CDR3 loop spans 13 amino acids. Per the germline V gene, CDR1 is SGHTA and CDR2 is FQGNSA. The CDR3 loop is CASSLIYTYEQYF. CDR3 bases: TGTGCCAGCAGCTTAATTTACACCTACGAGCAGTACTTC.

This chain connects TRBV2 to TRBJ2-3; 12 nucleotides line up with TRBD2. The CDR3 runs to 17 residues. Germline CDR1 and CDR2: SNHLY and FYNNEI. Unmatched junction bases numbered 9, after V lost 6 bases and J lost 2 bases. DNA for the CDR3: TGTGCCAGCAGCGGGCCATCTAGCGGGGGGGCCACAGATACGCAGTATTTT. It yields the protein CASSGPSSGGATDTQYF.

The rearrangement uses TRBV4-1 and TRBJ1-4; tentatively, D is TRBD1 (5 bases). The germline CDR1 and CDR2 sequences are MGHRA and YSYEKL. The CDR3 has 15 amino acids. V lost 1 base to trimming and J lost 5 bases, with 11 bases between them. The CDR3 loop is CASSQVGQGNEKLFF. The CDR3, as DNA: TGCGCCAGCAGCCAAGTAGGGCAGGGAAATGAAAAACTGTTTTTT.

The CDR3 sequence is CASSDDGQLPYNSPLHF. The CDR3 region has the DNA TGTGCCAGTAGTGATGACGGACAACTCCCCTATAATTCACCCCTCCACTTT. This chain links TRBV19 with TRBJ1-6, with a weak D call TRBD1 (5 bases). The CDR3 consists of 17 residues. Germline V gives CDR1 LNHDA, CDR2 SQIVND (reference sequence). V was shortened by 5 bases and J by 2 bases, with 16 bases between the two germline ends.

CDR3 coding DNA: TGTGCCAGCAGCTTAGTCCTAGTCGGTGAGCAGTTCTTC. Encoded protein: CASSLVLVGEQFF. The rearrangement joins TRBV7-9 to TRBJ2-1; D remains unclear. The germline V gene has CDR1 SEHNR and CDR2 FQNEAQ (reference sequence). The CDR3 length is 13 residues. Trimming took off 1 base at V and 9 bases at J, with 10 bases between the two ends.

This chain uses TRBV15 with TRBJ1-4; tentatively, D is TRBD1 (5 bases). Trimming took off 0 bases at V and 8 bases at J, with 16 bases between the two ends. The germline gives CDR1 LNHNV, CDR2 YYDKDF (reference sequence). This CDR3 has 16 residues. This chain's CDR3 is CATSRDSGPGYEKLFF. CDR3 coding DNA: TGTGCCACCAGCAGAGATTCGGGTCCAGGGTACGAAAAACTGTTTTTT.

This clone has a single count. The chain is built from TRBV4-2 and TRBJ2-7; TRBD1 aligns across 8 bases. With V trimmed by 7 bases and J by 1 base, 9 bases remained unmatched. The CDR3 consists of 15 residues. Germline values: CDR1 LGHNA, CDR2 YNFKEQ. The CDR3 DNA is TGTGCCAGCACCTCTGGGCAGGGGGCATCCTACGAGCAGTACTTC. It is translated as CASTSGQGASYEQYF.

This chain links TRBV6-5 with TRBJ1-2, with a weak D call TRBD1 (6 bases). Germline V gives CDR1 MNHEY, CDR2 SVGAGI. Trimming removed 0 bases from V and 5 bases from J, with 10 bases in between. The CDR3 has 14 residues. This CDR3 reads CASSYSAGEYGYTF. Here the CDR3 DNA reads TGTGCCAGCAGTTACTCGGCAGGGGAGTATGGCTACACCTTC.